This T cell receptor beta chain is drawn from a study of blood T cell repertoires in COVID-19. Turning to the study itself: Some COVID-19 samples were acute and others convalescent; all came from the United States, Italy and Spain. In each case, the material was cDNA or gDNA derived from T cells, B-cell-depleted T cells, or PBMCs.

Trimming cost V 5 bases and J 1 base; bases outside gene matches: 3. The CDR3 has 14 residues. CDR1 and CDR2 (germline): SEHNR, FQNEAQ (reference sequence). In the source study's methods: Using reference gene primer amplification, nucleated cell counts were estimated. Libraries were prepared by immunoSEQ multiplex PCR; TCRdb keeps only in-frame clonotypes and omits some of them. V and J calls plus clone size are reproduced from that table; the DNA served to infer D and trimming. The sample lists 250,000 or so clones, about 80% occurring once. This sequence originates from a man aged 25 to 40 who had recovered from COVID-19. Sequencing was done on a sample of peripheral blood. The V call is TRBV7-9, the J call TRBJ2-3; 7 bases fit TRBD2. CDR3 coding DNA: TGTGCCAGCAGCAAGAGCGGGGGCACAGATACGCAGTATTTT. Translated: CASSKSGGTDTQYF. The variable domain in full, with the rest retrieved from reference TRBV7-9 and TRBJ2-3, is DTGVSQNPRHKITKRGQNVTFRCDPISEHNRLYWYRQTLGQGPEFLTYFQNEAQLEKSRLLSDRFSAERPKGSFSTLEIQRTEQGDSAMYLCASSKSGGTDTQYFGPGTRLTVL.